These 31 T cell receptor beta chains came from one sample sequenced in a study of T cells after yellow fever vaccination. Each CDR3 protein is one row after TCRdb ran MiXCR on the 5' RACE reads. The table lists 200,000 to 300,000 distinct CDR3 sequences, 6.9% of them singletons. The sample here was CD4+ T cells sorted from PBMCs, taken 15 days after the yellow fever booster vaccination. Every receptor here comes from a man aged 30 to 45 who received the YFV17D yellow fever vaccine.

This clonotype was found a few times. The chain recombines TRBV20-1 with TRBJ2-7; TRBD2 matches at 7 bases. The CDR3 is 13 amino acids. J lost 3 bases, V lost 5 bases, and 7 bases had no gene match. Germline V gene sequence: CDR1 DFQATT, CDR2 SNEGSKA (reference sequence). The CDR3 is CSASVAGDYEQYF. For the CDR3, the DNA is TGCAGTGCTTCCGTGGCGGGGGACTACGAGCAGTACTTC.

This clonotype was detected ten times or more. The chain recombines TRBV20-1 with TRBJ2-7; 10 positions agree with TRBD1. This CDR3 has 14 residues. Germline V gene data show CDR1 as DFQATT and CDR2 as SNEGSKA (reference sequence). V lost 3 bases and J lost 5; bases outside the gene matches: 7. The CDR3 spells CSASATGGFNEQYF. The DNA of the CDR3 is TGCAGTGCTAGCGCGACAGGGGGCTTTAACGAGCAGTACTTC.

This clonotype was recorded many times. This rearrangement joins TRBV18 to TRBJ1-1; D ambiguous. This CDR3 is built from 15 residues. The V end lost 0 bases, the J end lost 1 base, and 9 bases lay between the germline ends. Germline CDR1 is KGHSH and CDR2 is LQKENI. CDR3 nucleotide sequence: TGTGCCAGCTCACCACCGGGCCAGAGGAACACTGAAGCTTTCTTT. It yields the protein CASSPPGQRNTEAFF.

This clonotype was seen only a few times. The CDR3 here is CSASGGVRGDSEQYF. DNA of the CDR3: TGCAGTGCTAGTGGCGGCGTGAGGGGGGACTCCGAGCAGTACTTC. This chain uses TRBV20-1 with TRBJ2-7, with D possibly being TRBD1 or TRBD2 (6 bases each). Trimming took off 3 bases at V and 6 bases at J, with 21 bases between the two ends. The CDR3 consists of 15 residues. Germline V CDR1 and CDR2: DFQATT, SNEGSKA (reference sequence).

The rearrangement joins TRBV5-5 to TRBJ1-1, with D possibly being TRBD1 (6 bases). The V end was cut by 2 bases, the J end by 9 bases, with 11 bases between. Germline CDR1 is SGHKS and CDR2 is YYEKEE (reference sequence). The CDR3 totals 12 residues. CDR3 nucleotides: TGTGCCAGCAGCTTATTCCGGGACAAAGCTTTCTTT. Encoded protein: CASSLFRDKAFF.

This clonotype appeared a few times. The rearrangement uses TRBV9 and TRBJ2-1; D tentatively fits TRBD1 or TRBD2 (7 bases each). Per the germline V gene, CDR1 is SGDLS and CDR2 is YYNGEE. The CDR3 spans 13 residues. V lost 4 bases and J 10 bases, leaving 15 bases between the germline ends. In nucleotides, the CDR3 is TGTGCCAGCAGCCCCCCAGGGGGGGAAGAGCAGTTCTTC. Translation: CASSPPGGEEQFF.

This clonotype was detected ten times or more. This sequence joins TRBV20-1 and TRBJ2-3, with 10 bases aligning to TRBD2. Germline V gives CDR1 DFQATT, CDR2 SNEGSKA (reference sequence). This CDR3 is built from 15 residues. V lost 0 bases and J lost 4; bases outside the gene matches: 4. The CDR3 region is CSAREVAGGPDTQYF. CDR3 nucleotides: TGCAGTGCTAGAGAGGTAGCGGGAGGCCCAGATACGCAGTATTTT.

This chain links TRBV28 with TRBJ2-7; 9 nucleotides agree with TRBD2. The germline CDR1 and CDR2 sequences are MDHEN and SYDVKM. The junction had 3 bases not matched to a gene; V was cut back by 5 bases and J by 4 bases. The CDR3 spans 13 residues. The chain's CDR3 is CASSSGRWYEQYF. In DNA form, the CDR3 reads TGTGCCAGCAGTAGCGGGAGGTGGTACGAGCAGTACTTC.

Only a few counts were recorded for this clonotype. The genes are TRBV6-2 or TRBV6-3 and TRBJ2-7; D may be TRBD1 (5 bases). V was shortened by 7 bases and J by 3 bases, with 16 bases between the two germline ends. The CDR3 contains 14 residues. Germline V lookup: CDR1 MNHEY, CDR2 SVGEGT. The CDR3 spells CASKGKRSIYEQYF. DNA for the CDR3: TGTGCCAGCAAGGGGAAGAGGAGCATCTACGAGCAGTACTTC.

Regarding this clonotype: A much larger clone differs by one base, so this may be a read error. The rearrangement links TRBV28 to TRBJ2-3; 8 bases align to TRBD1. CDR3 length equals 15 residues. The germline gives CDR1 MDHEN, CDR2 SYDVKM. The DNA of the CDR3 is TGTGCCAGCAGTGGCCTAGGACAGGGCACAGATGCGCAGTATTTT. Amino acid sequence: CASSGLGQGTDAQYF.

This clonotype was seen repeatedly, ten times or more. V usage is TRBV5-1 and J usage is TRBJ2-1, with TRBD2 matching 7 bases. CDR3 length: 12 amino acids. The germline CDR1 and CDR2 sequences are SGHRS and YFSETQ. V dropped 5 bases and J dropped 9; count of bases not matched to a gene: 5. The chain's CDR3 is CASRGDYFEQFF. The DNA of the CDR3 is TGCGCCAGCAGAGGGGACTATTTTGAGCAGTTCTTC.

In the case of this clonotype: This CDR3 fails to terminate in the conserved phenylalanine or tryptophan, so it likely reflects a read error. No DNA is shown, since the ends of the CDR3 on it are uncertain; the CDR3 is the one TCRdb lists. The chain combines TRBV6-2 or TRBV6-3 with TRBJ2-1; the DNA was not compared with TRBD2, the D call given in the table. CDR1 is MNHEY and CDR2 is SVGEGT in the germline V gene. The CDR3 is 12 amino acids long, termini counted. The chain's CDR3 is CASSLRGTSGVV.

V and J are TRBV4-2 and TRBJ2-7; 9 nucleotides align to TRBD2. The ends lost 7 bases at V and 6 bases at J; junction bases unmatched: 10. CDR3 size: 14 residues. Per germline, CDR1 LGHNA and CDR2 YNFKEQ. CDR3 nucleotide sequence: TGTGCCAGCACCGAGGGTAGCGGGAGAGGCGAGCAGTACTTC. Translated: CASTEGSGRGEQYF.

J is TRBJ2-3 and V is TRBV30; 7 nucleotides line up with TRBD2. This CDR3 contains 14 residues. V was pared by 5 bases and J by 4 bases, with 9 bases of the junction left unmatched. CDR1 is GTSNPN and CDR2 is SVGIG in the germline V gene (reference sequence). CDR3 loop: CAWGSGTAPDTQYF. The CDR3 bases are TGTGCCTGGGGAAGCGGGACTGCCCCAGATACGCAGTATTTT.

This clonotype was detected ten times or more. The chain uses TRBV7-2 and TRBJ2-3; 10 bases are a match to TRBD2. J was trimmed by 6 bases and V by 1 base; bases with no gene match: 10. Germline CDR1 SGHTA, CDR2 FQGNSA. There are 17 residues in the CDR3. The CDR3 DNA sequence: TGTGCCAGCAGCTTAGTGTTAGCGGGAGGTGGATCCGATACGCAGTATTTT. This gives the protein CASSLVLAGGGSDTQYF. Using reference TRBV7-2 and TRBJ2-3 for the parts outside the CDR3, the full variable domain is GAGVSQSPSNKVTEKGKDVELRCDPISGHTALYWYRQSLGQGLEFLIYFQGNSAPDKSGLPSDRFSAERTGGSVSTLTIQRTQQEDSAVYLCASSLVLAGGGSDTQYFGPGTRLTVL.

The sample holds many counts of this clonotype. The rearrangement uses TRBV3-1 and TRBJ1-1, with D hard to call. The CDR3 extends over 13 amino acids. V lost 3 bases to trimming and J lost 1 base, with 6 bases between them. The germline V gene has CDR1 LGHDT and CDR2 YNNKEL (reference sequence). This CDR3 reads CASSQSRNTEAFF. CDR3 coding DNA: TGTGCCAGCAGCCAGAGCCGGAACACTGAAGCTTTCTTT.

The sample holds many counts of this clonotype. This chain joins TRBV7-2 and TRBJ2-1; 9 bases fit TRBD2. The CDR3 covers 16 residues. Germline V gene lookup returns CDR1 SGHTA and CDR2 FQGNSA. V shed 0 bases and J 3 bases; nucleotides not matched to a gene: 3. The CDR3 protein is CASSLAGAGGYNEQFF. The CDR3 DNA follows: TGTGCCAGCAGCTTAGCGGGAGCGGGAGGCTACAATGAGCAGTTCTTC.

This clonotype was picked up a small number of times. The chain joins TRBV6-4 to TRBJ2-2, with TRBD2 identical over 9 bases. V lost 11 bases and J lost 7; bases outside the gene matches: 14. Per the germline V gene, CDR1 is MRHNA and CDR2 is SNTAGT. CDR3 length equals 15 residues. The CDR3 loop reads CARPGGGRVGGELFF. The CDR3 nucleotides are TGTGCCCGCCCGGGCGGCGGGAGGGTTGGCGGGGAGCTGTTTTTT.

In DNA form, the CDR3 reads TGTGCCAGCAGCGGACAGGGGCAGCCCCAGCATTTT. This encodes CASSGQGQPQHF. The chain couples TRBV7-2 to TRBJ1-5; 9 bases map to TRBD1. CDR1 and CDR2 from the germline V gene are SGHTA and FQGNSA. J lost 7 bases, V lost 5 bases, and 0 bases had no gene match. This CDR3 comprises 12 residues.

This clonotype was recorded a few times. The rearrangement uses TRBV12-3 or TRBV12-4 and TRBJ2-3, with D perhaps TRBD2 (6 bases). The V and J ends lost 7 bases and 10 bases respectively, with 18 bases between them. The CDR3 sequence is 13 residues long. The DNA for the CDR3 is TGTGCCAGCACACCCTGGAGGGGTTTGGCGCAGTATTTT. Amino acids: CASTPWRGLAQYF.

The rearrangement joins TRBV18 to TRBJ2-3; 8 nucleotides match TRBD1. CDR1 and CDR2 (germline): KGHSH, LQKENI. The CDR3 runs to 15 residues. J was trimmed by 5 bases and V by 2 bases; bases with no gene match: 6. The DNA of the CDR3 is TGTGCCAGCTCACCATTGGCAGGGGGCCAAGATACGCAGTATTTT. Amino acids: CASSPLAGGQDTQYF.

The chain couples TRBV6-2 or TRBV6-3 to TRBJ2-3; 13 bases are shared with TRBD2. This CDR3 region has 17 residues. Germline assignment: CDR1 MNHEY and CDR2 SVGEGT. V lost 6 bases, J lost 5 bases, and 11 bases stayed unmatched. The CDR3 sequence is CASREAGLAGDGDTQYF. The CDR3 region has the DNA TGTGCCAGCAGGGAGGCTGGACTAGCGGGAGACGGAGATACGCAGTATTTT.

The rearrangement uses TRBV5-1 and TRBJ2-7, with D unclear. CDR3 length: 14 residues. Germline CDR1 SGHRS, CDR2 YFSETQ. The germline V and J ends were trimmed by 0 bases and 3 bases, with 10 bases remaining between them. CDR3 region: CASSLELGNYEQYF. The CDR3 DNA is TGCGCCAGCAGCTTGGAACTTGGCAACTACGAGCAGTACTTC.

Many counts were recorded for this clonotype. The chain has TRBV24-1 and TRBJ2-6; D remains ambiguous. The CDR3 has 13 residues. Germline assignment: CDR1 KGHDR and CDR2 SFDVKD. V was pared by 4 bases and J by 1 base, with 1 base between. The CDR3 region has the DNA TGTGCCACCAGTGAATCTGGGGCCAACGTCCTGACTTTC. Translation: CATSESGANVLTF.

The V gene is TRBV6-5, the J gene TRBJ1-2, with D uncertain. The CDR3 totals 15 residues. Trimming pared 0 bases from V and 7 bases from J, leaving 15 bases between. Germline V gene sequence: CDR1 MNHEY, CDR2 SVGAGI. The CDR3 sequence: CASSYSTRQRGGYTF. In DNA, the CDR3 is TGTGCCAGCAGTTACTCGACTAGGCAGCGGGGTGGCTACACCTTC.

The rearrangement links TRBV3-1 to TRBJ2-1; D unresolved. The V end lost 3 bases, the J end lost 7 bases, and 7 bases lay between the germline ends. The V gene's germline CDR1 is LGHDT and CDR2 YNNKEL (reference sequence). The CDR3 spans 12 residues. For the CDR3, the DNA is TGTGCCAGCAGCCAGTCCGGGAATGAGCAGTTCTTC. Translation: CASSQSGNEQFF.

This clonotype came up a few times. The rearrangement joins TRBV19 to TRBJ1-1, with D unclear. This CDR3 is built from 11 residues. V lost 1 base and J lost 8, with 5 bases in between. Germline V gene sequence: CDR1 LNHDA, CDR2 SQIVND (reference sequence). In DNA form, the CDR3 reads TGTGCCAGTAGTATAGGAAGGGAAGCTTTCTTT. Translating it yields CASSIGREAFF.

This clonotype was found a few times. The V gene is TRBV10-3, the J gene TRBJ2-3; the match to TRBD2 covers 7 bases. Looked up from germline, CDR1 is ENHRY and CDR2 is SYGVKD. V shed 8 bases and J 5 bases; nucleotides not matched to a gene: 10. The CDR3 contains 14 residues. CDR3 protein: CAIGAAGAQDTQYF. As DNA, the CDR3 is TGTGCCATCGGAGCGGCGGGAGCGCAAGATACGCAGTATTTT.

This chain links TRBV20-1 with TRBJ2-7, with TRBD1 matching over 7 bases. The germline V gene encodes CDR1 DFQATT and CDR2 SNEGSKA (reference sequence). The CDR3 length is 14 residues. V lost 2 bases, J lost 2 bases, and 6 bases stayed unmatched. CDR3 protein: CSARRTGLTYEQYF. CDR3 in DNA: TGCAGTGCTAGAAGGACAGGATTAACCTACGAGCAGTACTTC.

V gene TRBV27 combines with J gene TRBJ2-7; 7 bases align to TRBD1. After removal of 6 bases from V and 4 bases from J, the junction contained 12 bases not matched to a gene. Germline lookup yields CDR1 MNHEY and CDR2 SMNVEV (reference sequence). The CDR3 sequence is 15 residues long. The CDR3 is CASSSRGTGEYEQYF. Here the CDR3 DNA reads TGTGCCAGCAGCTCACGAGGAACAGGGGAATACGAGCAGTACTTC.

The V call is TRBV7-2, the J call TRBJ2-1; 9 bases match TRBD1. Germline V gene sequence: CDR1 SGHTA, CDR2 FQGNSA. The CDR3 loop spans 16 amino acids. Unmatched junction bases numbered 8, after V lost 2 bases and J lost 6 bases. The CDR3 here is CASSLMIGTGTNEQFF. The CDR3 bases are TGTGCCAGCAGCTTAATGATAGGGACAGGGACCAATGAGCAGTTCTTC.